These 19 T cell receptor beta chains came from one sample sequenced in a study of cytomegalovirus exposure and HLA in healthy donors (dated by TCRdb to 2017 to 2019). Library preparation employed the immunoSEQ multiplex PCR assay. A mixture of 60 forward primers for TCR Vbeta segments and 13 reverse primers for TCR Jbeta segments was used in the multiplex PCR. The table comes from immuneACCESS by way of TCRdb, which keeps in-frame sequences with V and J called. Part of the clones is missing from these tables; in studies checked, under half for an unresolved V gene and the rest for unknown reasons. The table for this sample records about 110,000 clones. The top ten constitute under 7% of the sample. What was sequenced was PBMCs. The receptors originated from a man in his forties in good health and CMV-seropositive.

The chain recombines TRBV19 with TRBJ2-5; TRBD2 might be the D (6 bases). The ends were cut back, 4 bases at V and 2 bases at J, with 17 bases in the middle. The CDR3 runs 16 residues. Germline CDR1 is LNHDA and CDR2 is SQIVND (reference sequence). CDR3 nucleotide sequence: TGTGCCAGTAGTAATGTGGGGTGGAGGGAGCAAGAGACCCAGTACTTC. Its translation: CASSNVGWREQETQYF.

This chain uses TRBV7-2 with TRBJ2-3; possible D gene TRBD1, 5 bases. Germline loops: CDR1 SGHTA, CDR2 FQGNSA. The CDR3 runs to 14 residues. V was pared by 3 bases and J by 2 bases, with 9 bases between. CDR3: CASSFQGVTDTQYF. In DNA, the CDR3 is TGTGCCAGCAGCTTTCAGGGCGTCACAGATACGCAGTATTTT. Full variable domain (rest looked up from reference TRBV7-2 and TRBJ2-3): GAGVSQSPSNKVTEKGKDVELRCDPISGHTALYWYRQSLGQGLEFLIYFQGNSAPDKSGLPSDRFSAERTGGSVSTLTIQRTQQEDSAVYLCASSFQGVTDTQYFGPGTRLTVL.

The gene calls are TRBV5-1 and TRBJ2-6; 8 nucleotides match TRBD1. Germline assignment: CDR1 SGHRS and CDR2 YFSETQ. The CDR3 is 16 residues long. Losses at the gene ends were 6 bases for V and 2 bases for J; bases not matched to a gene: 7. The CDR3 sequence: CASNPSGGAGANVLTF. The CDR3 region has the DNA TGCGCCAGCAACCCCTCAGGGGGCGCTGGGGCCAACGTCCTGACTTTC.

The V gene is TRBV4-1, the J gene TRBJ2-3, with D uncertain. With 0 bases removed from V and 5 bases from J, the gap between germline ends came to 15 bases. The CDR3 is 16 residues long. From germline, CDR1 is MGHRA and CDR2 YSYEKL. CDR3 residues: CASSQEISRFGDTQYF. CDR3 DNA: TGCGCCAGCAGCCAAGAGATCTCCCGGTTCGGAGATACGCAGTATTTT.

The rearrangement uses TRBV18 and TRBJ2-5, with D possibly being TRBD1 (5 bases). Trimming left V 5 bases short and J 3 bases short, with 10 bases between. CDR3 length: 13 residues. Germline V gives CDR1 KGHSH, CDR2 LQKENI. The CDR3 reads CASSAQGKETQYF. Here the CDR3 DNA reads TGTGCCAGCTCAGCCCAGGGTAAAGAGACCCAGTACTTC.

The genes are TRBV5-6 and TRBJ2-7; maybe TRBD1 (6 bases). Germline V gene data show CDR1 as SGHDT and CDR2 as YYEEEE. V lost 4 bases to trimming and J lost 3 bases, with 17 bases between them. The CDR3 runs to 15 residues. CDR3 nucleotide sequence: TGTGCCAGCAGCGTGACAGGAGGAGGTCACTACGAGCAGTACTTC. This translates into CASSVTGGGHYEQYF. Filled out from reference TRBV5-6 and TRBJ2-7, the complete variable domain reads DAGVTQSPTHLIKTRGQQVTLRCSPKSGHDTVSWYQQALGQGPQFIFQYYEEEERQRGNFPDRFSGHQFPNYSSELNVNALLLGDSALYLCASSVTGGGHYEQYFGPGTRLTVT.

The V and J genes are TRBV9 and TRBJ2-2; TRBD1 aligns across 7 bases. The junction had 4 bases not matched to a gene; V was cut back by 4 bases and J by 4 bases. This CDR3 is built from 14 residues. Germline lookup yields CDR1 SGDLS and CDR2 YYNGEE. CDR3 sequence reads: CASSKTGATGELFF. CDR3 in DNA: TGTGCCAGCAGCAAAACAGGGGCCACCGGGGAGCTGTTTTTT.

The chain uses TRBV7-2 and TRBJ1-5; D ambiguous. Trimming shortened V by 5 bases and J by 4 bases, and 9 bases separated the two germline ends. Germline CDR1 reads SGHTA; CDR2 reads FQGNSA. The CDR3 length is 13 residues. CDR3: CASSPDGNQPQHF. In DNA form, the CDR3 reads TGTGCCAGCAGCCCCGACGGGAATCAGCCCCAGCATTTT.

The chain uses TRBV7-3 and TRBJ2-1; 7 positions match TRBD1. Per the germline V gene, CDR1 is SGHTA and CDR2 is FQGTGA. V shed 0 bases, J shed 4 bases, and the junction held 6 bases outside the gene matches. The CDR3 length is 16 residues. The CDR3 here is CASSLTYPGGYNEQFF. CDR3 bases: TGTGCCAGCAGCTTAACTTATCCAGGGGGATACAATGAGCAGTTCTTC. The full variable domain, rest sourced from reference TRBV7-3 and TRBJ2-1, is GAGVSQTPSNKVTEKGKYVELRCDPISGHTALYWYRQSLGQGPEFLIYFQGTGAADDSGLPNDRFFAVRPEGSVSTLKIQRTERGDSAVYLCASSLTYPGGYNEQFFGPGTRLTVL.

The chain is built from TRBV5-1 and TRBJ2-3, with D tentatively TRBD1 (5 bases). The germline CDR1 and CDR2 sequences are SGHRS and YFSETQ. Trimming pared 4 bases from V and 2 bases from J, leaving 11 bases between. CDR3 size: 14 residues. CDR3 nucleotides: TGCGCCAGCAGCCTGCAGGACACCACAGATACGCAGTATTTT. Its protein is CASSLQDTTDTQYF.

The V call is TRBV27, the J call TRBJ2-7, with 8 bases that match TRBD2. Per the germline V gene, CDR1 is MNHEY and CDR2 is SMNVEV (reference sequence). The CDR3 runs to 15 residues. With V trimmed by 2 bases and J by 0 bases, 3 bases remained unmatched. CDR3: CASSLREGSSYEQYF. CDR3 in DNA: TGTGCCAGCAGTTTACGGGAGGGTAGCTCCTACGAGCAGTACTTC.

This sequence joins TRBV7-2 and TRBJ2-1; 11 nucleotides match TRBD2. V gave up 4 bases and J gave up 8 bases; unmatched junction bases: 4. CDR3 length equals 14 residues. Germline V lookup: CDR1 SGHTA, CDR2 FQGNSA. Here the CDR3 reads CASSSGLAGHEQFF. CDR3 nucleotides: TGTGCCAGCAGCTCTGGACTAGCGGGTCATGAGCAGTTCTTC.

The CDR3 loop is CASSIPSRGSTEAFF. The DNA for the CDR3 is TGTGCCAGTAGTATCCCGTCGAGAGGGAGCACTGAAGCTTTCTTT. The chain combines TRBV19 with TRBJ1-1; no firm D call. The CDR3 sequence is 15 residues long. The germline V gene has CDR1 LNHDA and CDR2 SQIVND (reference sequence). Deletions cut 3 bases from V and 4 bases from J, with 15 bases between.

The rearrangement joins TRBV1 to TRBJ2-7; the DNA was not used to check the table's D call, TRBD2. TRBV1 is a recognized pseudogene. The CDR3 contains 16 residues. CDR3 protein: CTSSQHLTSTSYEQYF. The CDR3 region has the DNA TGCACCAGCAGCCAACATCTGACTAGCACCTCCTACGAGCAGTACTTC.

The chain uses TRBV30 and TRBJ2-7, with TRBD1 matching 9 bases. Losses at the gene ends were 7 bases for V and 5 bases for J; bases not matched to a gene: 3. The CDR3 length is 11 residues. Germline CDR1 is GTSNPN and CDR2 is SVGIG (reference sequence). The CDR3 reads CAYTGGHEQYF. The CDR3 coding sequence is TGTGCCTACACAGGGGGCCACGAGCAGTACTTC. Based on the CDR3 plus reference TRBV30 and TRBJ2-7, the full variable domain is SQTIHQWPATLVQPVGSPLSLECTVEGTSNPNLYWYRQAAGRGLQLLFYSVGIGQISSEVPQNLSASRPQDRQFILSSKKLLLSDSGFYLCAYTGGHEQYFGPGTRLTVT.

CDR3 region: CASSKPGQELYEQYF. The CDR3 nucleotides are TGTGCCAGCAGTAAGCCGGGACAGGAGCTCTACGAGCAGTACTTC. V and J are TRBV27 and TRBJ2-7; 8 bases fit TRBD1. The V and J ends lost 5 bases and 3 bases, in that order; junction bases with no gene match: 9. The CDR3 runs to 15 residues. Germline CDR1 MNHEY, CDR2 SMNVEV (reference sequence).

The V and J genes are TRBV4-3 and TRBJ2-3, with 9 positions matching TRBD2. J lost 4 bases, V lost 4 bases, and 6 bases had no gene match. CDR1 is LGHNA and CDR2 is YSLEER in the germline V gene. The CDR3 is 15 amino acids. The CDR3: CASSPVSGSADTQYF. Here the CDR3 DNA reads TGCGCCAGCAGCCCCGTTAGCGGGAGTGCAGATACGCAGTATTTT.

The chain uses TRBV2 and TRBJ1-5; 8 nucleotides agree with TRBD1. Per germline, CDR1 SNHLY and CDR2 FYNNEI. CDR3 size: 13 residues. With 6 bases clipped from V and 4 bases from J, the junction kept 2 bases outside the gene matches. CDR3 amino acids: CASRDRGNQPQHF. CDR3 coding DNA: TGTGCCAGCAGAGACAGGGGAAATCAGCCCCAGCATTTT.

CDR3 residues: CASSLVGGRTDTQYF. In nucleotides, the CDR3 is TGTGCCAGCAGTTTAGTGGGAGGACGCACAGATACGCAGTATTTT. V usage is TRBV28 and J usage is TRBJ2-3; maybe TRBD2 (6 bases). The CDR3 runs to 15 residues. Trimming removed 2 bases from V and 1 base from J, with 10 bases in between. CDR1 is MDHEN and CDR2 is SYDVKM in the germline V gene.